This note documents a single T cell receptor (beta chain) sequence. The antigen is undetermined. Other nucleotide sequences from this sample produce the same CDR3. Each sorted subset replicate got 200 ng genomic DNA, tens of thousands of genomes. The assay was immunoSEQ multiplex PCR, and TCRdb's table has in-frame clones only and misses some. The repertoire holds some 550,000 clones, with approximately 97% as singletons. The entry originates in a study of shared clonotypes between healthy human individuals. Study-wide findings and caveats: Only blood underwent sampling, and tissue repertoires likely differ. The donor pool, a small one, limited the genetic and exposure-history diversity represented.

Into CD45RA+ naive and CD45RA-negative memory subsets, the CD4+ cells were split. Looked up from germline, CDR1 is MNHEY and CDR2 is SMNVEV (reference sequence). The length of the CDR3 is 12 residues. V was trimmed by 5 bases and J by 3 bases, leaving 6 bases between them. Sequenced sample: naive CD4+ T cells sorted from blood. Subset meaning: CD45RA+ positively selected. The chain joins TRBV27 to TRBJ2-3; D gene ambiguous. This TCR was sampled from a woman in her 30s in good health. DNA of the CDR3: TGTGCCAGCAGTCCATCTACAGATACGCAGTATTTT. This gives the protein CASSPSTDTQYF.